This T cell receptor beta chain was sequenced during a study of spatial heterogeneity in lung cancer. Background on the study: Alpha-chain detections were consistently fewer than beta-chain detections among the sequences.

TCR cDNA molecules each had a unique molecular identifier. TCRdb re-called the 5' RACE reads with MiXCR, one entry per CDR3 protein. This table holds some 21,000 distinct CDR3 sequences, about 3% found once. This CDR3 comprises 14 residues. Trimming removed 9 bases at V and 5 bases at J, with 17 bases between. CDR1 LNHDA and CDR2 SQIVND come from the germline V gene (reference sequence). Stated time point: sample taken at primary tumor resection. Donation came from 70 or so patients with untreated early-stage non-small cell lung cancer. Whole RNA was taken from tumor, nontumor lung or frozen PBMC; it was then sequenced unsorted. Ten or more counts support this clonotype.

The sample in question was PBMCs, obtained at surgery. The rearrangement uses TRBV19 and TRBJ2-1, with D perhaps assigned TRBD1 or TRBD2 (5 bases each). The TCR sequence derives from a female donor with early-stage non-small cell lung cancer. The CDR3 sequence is CASQGASMNNEQFF. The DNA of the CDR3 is TGTGCCAGCCAGGGTGCTAGCATGAACAATGAGCAGTTCTTC.